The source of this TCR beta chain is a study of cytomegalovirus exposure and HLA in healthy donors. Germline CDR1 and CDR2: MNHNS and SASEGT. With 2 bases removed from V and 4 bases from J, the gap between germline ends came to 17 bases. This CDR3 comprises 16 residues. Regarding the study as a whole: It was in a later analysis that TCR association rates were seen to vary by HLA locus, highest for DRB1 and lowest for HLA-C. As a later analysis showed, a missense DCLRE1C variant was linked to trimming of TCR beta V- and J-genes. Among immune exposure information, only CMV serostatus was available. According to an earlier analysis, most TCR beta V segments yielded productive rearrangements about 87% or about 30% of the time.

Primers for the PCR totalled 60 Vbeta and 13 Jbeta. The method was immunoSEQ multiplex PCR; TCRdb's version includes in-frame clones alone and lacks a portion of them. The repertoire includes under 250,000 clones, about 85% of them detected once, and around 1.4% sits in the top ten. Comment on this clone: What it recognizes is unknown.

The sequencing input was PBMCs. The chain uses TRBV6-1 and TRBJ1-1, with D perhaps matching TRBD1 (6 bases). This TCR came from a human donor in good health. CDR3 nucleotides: TGTGCCAGCAGTGAACAGGGGTGGCCTGGGATCACTGAAGCTTTCTTT. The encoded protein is CASSEQGWPGITEAFF.